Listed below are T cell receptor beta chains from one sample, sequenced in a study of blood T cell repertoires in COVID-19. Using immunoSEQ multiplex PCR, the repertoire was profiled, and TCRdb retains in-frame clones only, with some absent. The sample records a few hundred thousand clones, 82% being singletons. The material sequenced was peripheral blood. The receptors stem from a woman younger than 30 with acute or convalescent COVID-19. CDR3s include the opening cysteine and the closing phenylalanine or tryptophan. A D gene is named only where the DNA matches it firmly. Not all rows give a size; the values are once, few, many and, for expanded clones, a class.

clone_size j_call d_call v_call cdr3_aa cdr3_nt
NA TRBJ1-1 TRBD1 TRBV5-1 CASSLTRGQNTEAFF TGCGCCAGCAGCTTGACCAGGGGGCAGAACACTGAAGCTTTCTTT
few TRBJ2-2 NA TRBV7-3 CASSLTGGTNTGELFF TGTGCCAGCAGCTTAACCGGCGGGACGAACACCGGGGAGCTGTTTTTT
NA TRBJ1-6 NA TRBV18 CASSTDAANSPLHF TGTGCCAGCTCGACAGACGCTGCGAATTCACCCCTCCACTTT
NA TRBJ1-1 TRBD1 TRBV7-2 CASSIIRGREAFF TGTGCCAGCAGCATTATCAGGGGGCGTGAAGCTTTCTTT
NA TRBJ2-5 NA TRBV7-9 CASTGAPQETQYF TGTGCCAGCACGGGAGCCCCGCAAGAGACCCAGTACTTC
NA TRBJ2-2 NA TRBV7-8 CASSFGHTSTGELFF TGTGCCAGCAGCTTTGGCCATACATCCACCGGGGAGCTGTTTTTT
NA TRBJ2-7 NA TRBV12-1 CASSFGGASGRTSYEQYF TGTGCCAGCAGCTTTGGGGGGGCTAGCGGGAGAACCTCCTACGAGCAGTACTTC
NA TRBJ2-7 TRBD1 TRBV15 CATSRDKMPGQVTPEQYF TGTGCCACCAGCAGAGATAAGATGCCGGGACAGGTGACCCCCGAGCAGTACTTC
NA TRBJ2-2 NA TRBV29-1 CSVDPGYTGELFF TGCAGCGTCGATCCGGGGTACACCGGGGAGCTGTTTTTT
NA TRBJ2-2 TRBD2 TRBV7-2 CASSGTSGTGELFF TGTGCCAGCAGCGGGACTAGCGGGACCGGGGAGCTGTTTTTT
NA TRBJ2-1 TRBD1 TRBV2 CASRSGQGGEQFF TGTGCCAGCAGGTCGGGACAGGGCGGTGAGCAGTTCTTC
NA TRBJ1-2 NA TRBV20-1 CSARNYGYTF TGCAGTGCCCGGAACTATGGCTACACCTTC
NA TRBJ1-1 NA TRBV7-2 CASSSQGFGLGTEAFF TGTGCCAGCAGCTCCCAGGGTTTCGGGCTTGGCACTGAAGCTTTCTTT
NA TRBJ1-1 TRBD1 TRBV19 CASSRSTPHRGMNTEAFF TGTGCCAGTAGTAGAAGCACCCCTCACAGGGGCATGAACACTGAAGCTTTCTTT
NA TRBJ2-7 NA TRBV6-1 CASSEAMSSYEQYF TGTGCCAGCAGTGAAGCCATGAGCTCCTACGAGCAGTACTTC
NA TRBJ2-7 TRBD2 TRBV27 CASSARGLNYEQYF TGTGCCAGCAGTGCAAGGGGACTAAACTACGAGCAGTACTTC
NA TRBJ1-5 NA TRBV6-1 CASSDSFEQPQHF TGTGCCAGCAGCGACAGCTTTGAGCAGCCCCAGCATTTT
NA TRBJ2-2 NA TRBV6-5 CASSYFDTGELFF TGTGCCAGCAGTTACTTCGACACCGGGGAGCTGTTTTTT
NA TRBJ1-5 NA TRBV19 CASVRGQDQPQHF TGTGCCAGCGTGAGGGGACAAGATCAGCCCCAGCATTTT
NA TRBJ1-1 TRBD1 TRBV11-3 CASSPGTGRRTEAFF TGTGCCAGCAGCCCGGGGACAGGCCGTCGCACTGAAGCTTTCTTT
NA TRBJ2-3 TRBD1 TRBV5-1 CASSFGQGATDTQYF TGCGCCAGCAGCTTTGGACAGGGGGCGACAGATACGCAGTATTTT
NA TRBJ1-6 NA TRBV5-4 CASSWERGAGDKNNSPLHF TGTGCCAGCAGCTGGGAACGGGGGGCGGGTGACAAAAATAATTCACCCCTCCACTTT
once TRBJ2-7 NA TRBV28 CASSSNTWDIFTYEQYF TGTGCCAGCAGTTCGAATACCTGGGACATCTTTACCTACGAGCAGTACTTC
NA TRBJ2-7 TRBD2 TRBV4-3 CASSQDFSSGSYEQYF TGCGCCAGCAGCCAAGATTTTAGTAGCGGGAGCTACGAGCAGTACTTC
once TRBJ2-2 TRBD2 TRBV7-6 CASSSRGGRDPPGELFF TGTGCCAGCAGCTCCCGGGGGGGTCGCGATCCTCCCGGGGAGCTGTTTTTT
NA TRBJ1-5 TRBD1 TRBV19 CASSIGDRANQPQHF TGTGCCAGTAGTATAGGGGACAGGGCAAATCAGCCCCAGCATTTT
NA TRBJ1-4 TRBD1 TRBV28 CASSLGGQGFEKLFF TGTGCCAGCAGTTTAGGGGGACAGGGGTTTGAAAAACTGTTTTTT
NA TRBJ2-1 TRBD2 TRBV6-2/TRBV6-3 CASSSLRTSGRAHEQFF TGTGCCAGCAGTTCCCTCCGGACTAGCGGGAGGGCCCATGAGCAGTTCTTC
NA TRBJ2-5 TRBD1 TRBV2 CASSAGRGYQETQYF TGTGCCAGCAGCGCCGGCAGGGGGTATCAAGAGACCCAGTACTTC
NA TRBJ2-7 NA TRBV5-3 CARSLLLEITYEQYF TGTGCCAGAAGCTTGTTGCTCGAGATCACCTACGAGCAGTACTTC